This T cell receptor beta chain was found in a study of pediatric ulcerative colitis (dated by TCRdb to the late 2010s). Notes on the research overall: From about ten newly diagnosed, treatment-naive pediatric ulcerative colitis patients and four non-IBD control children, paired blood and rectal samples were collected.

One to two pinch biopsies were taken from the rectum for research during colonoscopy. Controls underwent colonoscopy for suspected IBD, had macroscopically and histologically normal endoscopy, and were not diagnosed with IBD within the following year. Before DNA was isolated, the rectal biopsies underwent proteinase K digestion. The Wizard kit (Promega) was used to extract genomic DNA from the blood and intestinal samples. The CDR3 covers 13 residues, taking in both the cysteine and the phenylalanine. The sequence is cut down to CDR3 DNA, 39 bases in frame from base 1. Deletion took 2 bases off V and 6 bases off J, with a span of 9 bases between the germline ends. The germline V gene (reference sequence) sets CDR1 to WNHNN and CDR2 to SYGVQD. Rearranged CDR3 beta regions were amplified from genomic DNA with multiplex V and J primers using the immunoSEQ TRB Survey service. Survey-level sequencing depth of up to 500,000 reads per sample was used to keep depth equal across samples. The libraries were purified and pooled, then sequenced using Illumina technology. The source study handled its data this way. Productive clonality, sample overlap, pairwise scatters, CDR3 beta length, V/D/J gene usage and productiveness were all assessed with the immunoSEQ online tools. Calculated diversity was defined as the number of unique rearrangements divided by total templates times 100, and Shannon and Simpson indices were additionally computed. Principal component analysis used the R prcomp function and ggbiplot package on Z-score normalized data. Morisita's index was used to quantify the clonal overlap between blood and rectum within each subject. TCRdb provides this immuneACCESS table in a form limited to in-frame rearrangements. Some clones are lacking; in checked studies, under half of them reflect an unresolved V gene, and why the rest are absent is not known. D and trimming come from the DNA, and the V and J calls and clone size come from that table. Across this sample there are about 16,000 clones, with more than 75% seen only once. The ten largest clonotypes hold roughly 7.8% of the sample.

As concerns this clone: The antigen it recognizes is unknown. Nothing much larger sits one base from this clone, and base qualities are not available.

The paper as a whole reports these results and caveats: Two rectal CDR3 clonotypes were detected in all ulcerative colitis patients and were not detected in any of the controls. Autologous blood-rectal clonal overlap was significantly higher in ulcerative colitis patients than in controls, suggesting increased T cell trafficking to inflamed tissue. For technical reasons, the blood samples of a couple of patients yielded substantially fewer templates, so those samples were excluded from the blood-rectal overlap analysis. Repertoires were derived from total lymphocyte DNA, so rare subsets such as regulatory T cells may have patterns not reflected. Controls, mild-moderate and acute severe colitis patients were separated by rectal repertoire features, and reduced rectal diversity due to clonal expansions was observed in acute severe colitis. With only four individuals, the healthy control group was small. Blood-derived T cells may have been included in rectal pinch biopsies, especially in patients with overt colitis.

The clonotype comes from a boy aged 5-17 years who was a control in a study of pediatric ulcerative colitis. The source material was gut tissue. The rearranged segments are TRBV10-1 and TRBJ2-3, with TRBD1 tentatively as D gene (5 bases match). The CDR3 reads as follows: CASSERGQDTQYF. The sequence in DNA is TGCGCCAGCAGTGAGAGGGGCCAGGATACGCAGTATTTT.